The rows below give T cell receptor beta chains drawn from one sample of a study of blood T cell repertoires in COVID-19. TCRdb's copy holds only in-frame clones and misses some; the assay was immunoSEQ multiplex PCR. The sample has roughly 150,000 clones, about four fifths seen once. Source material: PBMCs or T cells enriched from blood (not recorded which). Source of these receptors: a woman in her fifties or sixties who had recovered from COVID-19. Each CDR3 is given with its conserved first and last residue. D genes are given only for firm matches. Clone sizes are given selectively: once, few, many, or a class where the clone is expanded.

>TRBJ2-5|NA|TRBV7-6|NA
CASSPIGGTQYF
TGTGCCAGCAGCCCAATAGGGGGGACCCAGTACTTC
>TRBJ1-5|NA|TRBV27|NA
CASSLGPEQPQHF
TGTGCCAGCAGTTTAGGGCCTGAACAGCCCCAGCATTTT
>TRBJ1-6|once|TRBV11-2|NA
CASSLRRWNSPLHF
TGTGCCAGCAGCTTAAGGAGGTGGAATTCACCCCTCCACTTT
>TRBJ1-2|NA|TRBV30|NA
CANPRGMNGYTF
TGTGCGAATCCAAGGGGGATGAATGGCTACACCTTC
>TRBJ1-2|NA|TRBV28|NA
CASSSTAGGNNYGYTF
TGTGCCAGCAGTTCTACGGCGGGGGGAAATAACTATGGCTACACCTTC
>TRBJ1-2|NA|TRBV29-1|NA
CSVEDRGAEGGYTF
TGCAGCGTTGAAGATCGGGGGGCAGAGGGTGGCTACACCTTC
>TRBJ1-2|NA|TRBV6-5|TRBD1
CASSYSRQGNYGYTF
TGTGCCAGCAGTTACTCGCGACAGGGGAACTATGGCTACACCTTC
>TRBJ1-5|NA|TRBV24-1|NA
CATSGVGAQPQHF
TGTGCCACCAGTGGGGTGGGGGCTCAGCCCCAGCATTTT
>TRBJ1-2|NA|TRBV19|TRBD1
CASKWPDRANYGYTF
TGTGCCAGTAAGTGGCCTGACAGGGCTAACTATGGCTACACCTTC
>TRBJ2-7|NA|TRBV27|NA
CASSVGHRRAEQYF
TGTGCCAGCAGTGTGGGACACCGAAGGGCCGAGCAGTACTTC
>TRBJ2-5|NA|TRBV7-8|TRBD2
CASSWGLAGSGPTETQYF
TGTGCCAGCAGCTGGGGACTAGCGGGGTCCGGGCCCACGGAGACCCAGTACTTC
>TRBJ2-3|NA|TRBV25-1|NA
CASSEFYGGADTQYF
TGTGCCAGCAGTGAATTTTACGGGGGTGCAGATACGCAGTATTTT
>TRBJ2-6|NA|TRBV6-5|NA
CASSYGGANVLTF
TGTGCCAGCAGTTACGGCGGGGCCAACGTCCTGACTTTC
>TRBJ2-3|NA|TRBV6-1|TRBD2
CASSETSGGGTDTQYF
TGTGCCAGCAGTGAGACTAGCGGGGGAGGCACAGATACGCAGTATTTT
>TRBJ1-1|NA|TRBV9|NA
CASSVDAGLNTEAFF
TGTGCCAGCAGCGTAGACGCAGGACTTAACACTGAAGCTTTCTTT
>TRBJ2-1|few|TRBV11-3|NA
CASSASAVYNEQFF
TGTGCCAGCAGCGCTAGCGCGGTCTACAATGAGCAGTTCTTC
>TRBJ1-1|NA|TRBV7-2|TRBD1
CASSLATGVNTEAFF
TGTGCCAGCAGCCTAGCGACAGGGGTTAATACTGAAGCTTTCTTT
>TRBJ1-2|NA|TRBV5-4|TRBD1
CASSLLQGAYGYTF
TGTGCCAGCAGCTTGTTACAGGGGGCCTATGGCTACACCTTC
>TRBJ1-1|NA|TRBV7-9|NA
CASSNRALNTEAFF
TGTGCCAGCAGCAACAGGGCCCTGAACACTGAAGCTTTCTTT
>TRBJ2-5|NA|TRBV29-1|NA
CSVVQLETQYF
TGCAGCGTTGTACAGTTAGAGACCCAGTACTTC
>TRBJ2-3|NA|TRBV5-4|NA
CASSLVGAAGIDTQYF
TGTGCCAGCAGCTTGGTAGGGGCGGCAGGGATTGATACGCAGTATTTT